This T cell receptor (beta chain) was identified in a study of T cell responses to AZD1222 COVID-19 vaccine. Regarding the study as a whole: Mapped onto spike, vaccine-associated CD4 TCRs spanned it and were dominant at 160-218 and 743-854.

Note on this clone: What it binds is not known.

V lost 3 bases to trimming and J lost 4 bases; unmatched junction nucleotides: 5. From germline, CDR1 is MDHEN and CDR2 SYDVKM. This CDR3 is built from 15 residues. Here immunoSEQ multiplex PCR was the method, and the copy in TCRdb shows in-frame clones only, minus some. The data contain around 130,000 clones, 70% to 90% of them seen just once; the ten biggest clones take up roughly 12%. The source is an adult in good health. This chain uses TRBV28 with TRBJ1-5; 8 positions match TRBD1. The sequenced sample was peripheral blood, obtained on day 0 of AZD1222 vaccination. The CDR3 reads CASSLGTGLNQPQHF. The CDR3 nucleotides are TGTGCCAGCAGTTTGGGGACAGGTCTTAATCAGCCCCAGCATTTT.